This TCR beta chain was captured by sequencing in a study of blood T cells in healthy people across ages. Study-wide context: About one barcoded beta molecule per two T cells came from capture by template switching.

CDR3 length: 14 amino acids. Trimming pared 3 bases from V and 6 bases from J, leaving 12 bases between. A sample-barcoded 5' primer and a J-beta primer mix were used in a second PCR of roughly 7 to 11 cycles. TCRdb redid the calling of the 5' RACE reads with MiXCR, one entry per CDR3 protein. The data show fewer than 750,000 distinct CDR3 sequences, 40% to 55% seen once. The table lists this clonotype with a few counts. This clonotype originated in a man at least 80 years old in good health. The sequencing input was blood. V and J are TRBV12-3 or TRBV12-4 and TRBJ2-4; D may correspond to TRBD1 or TRBD2 (6 bases each). CDR3 sequence: CASSFRRGRNIQYF. CDR3 DNA sequence: TGTGCCAGCAGTTTTAGGAGGGGGAGAAACATTCAGTACTTC.